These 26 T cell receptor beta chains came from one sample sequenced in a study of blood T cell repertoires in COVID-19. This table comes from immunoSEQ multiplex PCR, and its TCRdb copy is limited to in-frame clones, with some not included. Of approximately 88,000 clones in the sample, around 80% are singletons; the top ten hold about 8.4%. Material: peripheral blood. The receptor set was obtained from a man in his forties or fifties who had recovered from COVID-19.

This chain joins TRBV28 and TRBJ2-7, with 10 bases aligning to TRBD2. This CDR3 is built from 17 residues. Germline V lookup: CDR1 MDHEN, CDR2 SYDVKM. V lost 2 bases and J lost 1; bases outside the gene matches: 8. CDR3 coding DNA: TGTGCCAGCAGTTTACGCCGACTAGCGGGCGCGTCCTACGAGCAGTACTTC. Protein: CASSLRRLAGASYEQYF.

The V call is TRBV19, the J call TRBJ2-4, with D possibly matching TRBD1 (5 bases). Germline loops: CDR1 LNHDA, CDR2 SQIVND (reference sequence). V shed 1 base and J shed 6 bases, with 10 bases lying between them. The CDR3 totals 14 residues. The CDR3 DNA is TGTGCCAGTAGTATAGGAGTTAGGGGAAACATTCAGTACTTC. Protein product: CASSIGVRGNIQYF.

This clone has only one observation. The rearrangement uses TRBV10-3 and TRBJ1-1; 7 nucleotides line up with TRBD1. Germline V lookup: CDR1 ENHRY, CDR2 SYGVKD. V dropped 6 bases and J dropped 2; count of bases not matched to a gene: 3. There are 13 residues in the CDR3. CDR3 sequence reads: CAIRGTDNTEAFF. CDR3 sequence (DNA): TGTGCCATCAGGGGGACAGATAACACTGAAGCTTTCTTT.

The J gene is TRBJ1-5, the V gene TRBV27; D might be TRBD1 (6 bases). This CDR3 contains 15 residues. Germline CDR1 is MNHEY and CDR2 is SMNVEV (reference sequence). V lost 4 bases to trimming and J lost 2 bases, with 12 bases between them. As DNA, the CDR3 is TGTGCCAGCAGTTCCGGGGGGCCTGGCAATCAGCCCCAGCATTTT. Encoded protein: CASSSGGPGNQPQHF.

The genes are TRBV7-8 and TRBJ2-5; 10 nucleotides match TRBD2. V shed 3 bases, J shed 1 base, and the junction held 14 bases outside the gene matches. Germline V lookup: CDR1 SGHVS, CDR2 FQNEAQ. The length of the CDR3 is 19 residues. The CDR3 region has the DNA TGTGCCAGCAGCTTCGGGGCGTCTAGCGGGAGTAACATCCAAGAGACCCAGTACTTC. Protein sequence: CASSFGASSGSNIQETQYF.

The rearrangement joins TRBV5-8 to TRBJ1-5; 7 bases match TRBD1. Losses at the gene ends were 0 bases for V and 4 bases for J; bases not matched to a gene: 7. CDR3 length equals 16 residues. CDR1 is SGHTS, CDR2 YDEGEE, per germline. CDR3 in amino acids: CASSLGTGVGNQPQHF. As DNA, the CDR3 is TGTGCCAGCAGCTTGGGTACAGGGGTTGGAAATCAGCCCCAGCATTTT.

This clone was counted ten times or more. The CDR3 here is CASSASGGAQETQYF. The CDR3 coding sequence is TGTGCCAGCAGTGCTAGCGGGGGGGCCCAAGAGACCCAGTACTTC. This sequence joins TRBV6-4 and TRBJ2-5; TRBD2 agrees at 12 bases. Per germline, CDR1 MRHNA and CDR2 SNTAGT. The CDR3 runs 15 residues. V lost 4 bases to trimming and J lost 1 base; unmatched junction nucleotides: 1.

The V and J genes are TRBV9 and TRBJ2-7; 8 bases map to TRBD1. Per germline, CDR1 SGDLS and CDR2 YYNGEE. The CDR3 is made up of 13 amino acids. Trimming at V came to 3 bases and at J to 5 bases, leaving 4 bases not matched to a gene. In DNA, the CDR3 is TGTGCCAGCAGCGCGAGACAGGGGAACGAGCAGTACTTC. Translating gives CASSARQGNEQYF.

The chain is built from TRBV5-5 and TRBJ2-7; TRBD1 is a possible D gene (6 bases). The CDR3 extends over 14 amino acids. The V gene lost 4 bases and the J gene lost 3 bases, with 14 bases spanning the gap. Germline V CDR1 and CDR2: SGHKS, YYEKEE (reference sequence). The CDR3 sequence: CASSPLGHFYEQYF. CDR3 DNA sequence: TGTGCCAGCAGCCCCCTGGGACACTTCTACGAGCAGTACTTC.

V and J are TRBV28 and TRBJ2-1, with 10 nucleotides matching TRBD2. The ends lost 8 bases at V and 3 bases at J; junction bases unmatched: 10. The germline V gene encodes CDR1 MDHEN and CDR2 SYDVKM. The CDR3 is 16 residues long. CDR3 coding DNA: TGTGCCAGCGCCGGACCGACTAGCGGGTTCTACAATGAGCAGTTCTTC. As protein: CASAGPTSGFYNEQFF.

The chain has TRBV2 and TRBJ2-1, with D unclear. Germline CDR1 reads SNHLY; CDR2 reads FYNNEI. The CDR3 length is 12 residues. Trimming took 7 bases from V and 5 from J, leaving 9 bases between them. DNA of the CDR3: TGTGCCAGCACGGTAACGGACAATGAGCAGTTCTTC. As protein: CASTVTDNEQFF. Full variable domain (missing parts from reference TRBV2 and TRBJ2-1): EPEVTQTPSHQVTQMGQEVILRCVPISNHLYFYWYRQILGQKVEFLVSFYNNEISEKSEIFDDQFSVERPDGSNFTLKIRSTKLEDSAMYFCASTVTDNEQFFGPGTRLTVL.

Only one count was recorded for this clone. CDR3: CASSLTRGNIQYF. The CDR3 DNA reads TGTGCCAGCAGCTTGACCCGGGGAAACATTCAGTACTTC. The chain carries TRBV28 and TRBJ2-4, with D possibly matching TRBD2 (5 bases). The CDR3 has 13 residues. V dropped 6 bases and J dropped 6 bases, with 12 bases sitting between them. Per germline, CDR1 MDHEN and CDR2 SYDVKM.

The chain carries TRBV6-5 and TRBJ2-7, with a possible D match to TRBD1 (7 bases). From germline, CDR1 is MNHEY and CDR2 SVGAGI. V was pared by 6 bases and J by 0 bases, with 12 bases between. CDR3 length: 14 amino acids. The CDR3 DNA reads TGTGCCAGCAGGGAGGGGACAGCCTCCTACGAGCAGTACTTC. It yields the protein CASREGTASYEQYF.

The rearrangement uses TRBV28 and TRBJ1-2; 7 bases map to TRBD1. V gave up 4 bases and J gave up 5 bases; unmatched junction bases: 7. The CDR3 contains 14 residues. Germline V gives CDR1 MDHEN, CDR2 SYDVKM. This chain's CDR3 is CASSSSGQKYGYTF. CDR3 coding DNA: TGTGCCAGCAGTTCATCGGGACAGAAGTATGGCTACACCTTC.

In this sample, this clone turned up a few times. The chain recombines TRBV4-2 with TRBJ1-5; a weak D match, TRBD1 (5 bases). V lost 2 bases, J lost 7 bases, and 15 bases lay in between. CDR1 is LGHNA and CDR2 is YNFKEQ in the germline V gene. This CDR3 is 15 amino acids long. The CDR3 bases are TGTGCCAGCAGCCAATCATGGGGCGTGGAGCAGCCCCAGCATTTT. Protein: CASSQSWGVEQPQHF.

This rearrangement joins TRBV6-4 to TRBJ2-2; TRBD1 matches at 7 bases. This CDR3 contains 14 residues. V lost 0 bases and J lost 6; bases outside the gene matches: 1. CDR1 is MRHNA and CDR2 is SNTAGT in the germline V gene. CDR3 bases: TGTGCCAGCAGTGACTCAGGGGGCGCCGGGGAGCTGTTTTTT. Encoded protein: CASSDSGGAGELFF.

The chain's CDR3 is CSVVTGIEAFF. CDR3 DNA: TGCAGCGTTGTGACGGGGATTGAAGCTTTCTTT. The V and J genes are TRBV29-1 and TRBJ1-1; D remains ambiguous. Germline V gives CDR1 SQVTM, CDR2 ANQGSEA. Trimming took 4 bases from V and 7 from J, leaving 10 bases between them. The CDR3 consists of 11 residues.

CDR3 in DNA: TGTGCCAGCAGTTCGGACAGGGGCAGTGGCTACACCTTC. The encoded protein is CASSSDRGSGYTF. J is TRBJ1-2 and V is TRBV12-3 or TRBV12-4; 9 nucleotides line up with TRBD1. Trimming at V came to 4 bases and at J to 7 bases, leaving 4 bases not matched to a gene. This CDR3 spans 13 amino acids.

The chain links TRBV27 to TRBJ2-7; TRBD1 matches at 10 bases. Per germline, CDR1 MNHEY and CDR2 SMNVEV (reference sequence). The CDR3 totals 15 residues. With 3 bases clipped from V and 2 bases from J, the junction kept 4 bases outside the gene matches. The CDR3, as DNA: TGTGCCAGCAGTTTTTCGACAGGGGGCCCCTACGAGCAGTACTTC. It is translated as CASSFSTGGPYEQYF.

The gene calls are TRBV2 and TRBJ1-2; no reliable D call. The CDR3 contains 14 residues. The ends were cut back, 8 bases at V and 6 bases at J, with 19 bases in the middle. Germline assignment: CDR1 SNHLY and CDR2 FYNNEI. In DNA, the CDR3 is TGTGCCAGCCCGGAGGGAGCAGATGAGGATGGCTACACCTTC. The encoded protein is CASPEGADEDGYTF.

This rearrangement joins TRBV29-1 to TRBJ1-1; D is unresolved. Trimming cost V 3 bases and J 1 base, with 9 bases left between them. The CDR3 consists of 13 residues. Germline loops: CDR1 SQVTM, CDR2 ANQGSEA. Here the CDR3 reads CSVDRAGNTEAFF. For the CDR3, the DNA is TGCAGCGTTGATAGAGCAGGGAACACTGAAGCTTTCTTT.

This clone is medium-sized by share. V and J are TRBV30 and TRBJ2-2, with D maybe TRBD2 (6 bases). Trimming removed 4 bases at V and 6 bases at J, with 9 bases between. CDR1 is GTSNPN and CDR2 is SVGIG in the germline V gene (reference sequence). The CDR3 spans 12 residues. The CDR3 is CAWTWGAGELFF. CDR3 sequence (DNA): TGTGCCTGGACTTGGGGGGCCGGGGAGCTGTTTTTT. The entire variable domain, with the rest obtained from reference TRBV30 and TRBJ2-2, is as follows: SQTIHQWPATLVQPVGSPLSLECTVEGTSNPNLYWYRQAAGRGLQLLFYSVGIGQISSEVPQNLSASRPQDRQFILSSKKLLLSDSGFYLCAWTWGAGELFFGEGSRLTVL.

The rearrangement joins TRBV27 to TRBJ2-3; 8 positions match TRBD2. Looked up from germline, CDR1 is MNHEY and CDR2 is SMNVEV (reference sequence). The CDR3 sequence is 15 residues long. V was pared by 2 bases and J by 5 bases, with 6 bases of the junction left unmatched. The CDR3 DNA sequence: TGTGCCAGCAGTTTAAAGGGACTAGAGGGAGATACGCAGTATTTT. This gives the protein CASSLKGLEGDTQYF.

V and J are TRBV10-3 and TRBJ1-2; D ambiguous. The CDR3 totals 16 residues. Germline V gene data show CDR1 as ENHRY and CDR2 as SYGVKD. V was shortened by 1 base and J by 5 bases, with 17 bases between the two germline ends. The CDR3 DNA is TGTGCCATCAGTGAGTTGCCCTCGACACCCTCGTATGGCTACACCTTC. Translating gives CAISELPSTPSYGYTF.

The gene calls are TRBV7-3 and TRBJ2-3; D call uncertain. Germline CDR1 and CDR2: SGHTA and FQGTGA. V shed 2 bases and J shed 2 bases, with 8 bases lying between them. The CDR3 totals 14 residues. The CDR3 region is CASSLYRVTDTQYF. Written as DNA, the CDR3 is TGTGCCAGCAGCTTATACCGGGTCACAGATACGCAGTATTTT.

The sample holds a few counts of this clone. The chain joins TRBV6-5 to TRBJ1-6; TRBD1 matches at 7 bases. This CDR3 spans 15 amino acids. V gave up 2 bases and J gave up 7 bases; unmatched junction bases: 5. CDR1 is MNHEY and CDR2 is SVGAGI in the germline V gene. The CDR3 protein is CASSYPQGRNSPLHF. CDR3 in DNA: TGTGCCAGCAGTTACCCACAGGGGAGGAATTCACCCCTCCACTTT.